The sequence of this T cell receptor beta chain was determined in a study of T cells in Graves' hyperthyroidism and ophthalmopathy. Whole-study findings and limits: A 13 V-J signature model discriminated ophthalmopathy versus stable hyperthyroidism. Among clonotypes expanded in thyroid above 0.001, most were also found in blood. Ophthalmopathy prediction by the model preceded onset by a median roughly 6.3 months.

This clonotype was observed at least ten times. Its antigen is unknown. Researchers took RNA transcripts and amplified the TCR beta CDR3 regions from them. The HTBI primer set drove a first-round RT-PCR of the TCR CDR3. MiXCR was run by TCRdb on the multiplex PCR reads, yielding one entry per CDR3 protein. The data show some 360,000 distinct CDR3 sequences, around 18% seen once. Germline assignment: CDR1 KGHDR and CDR2 SFDVKD. The CDR3 runs to 14 residues. V was shortened by 3 bases and J by 6 bases, with 13 bases between the two germline ends. Thyroid ultrasound and orbital computed tomography, with clinical symptoms and serum thyroxine and TRAb, informed diagnoses.

This chain joins TRBV24-1 and TRBJ1-2; possibly TRBD1 for D (5 bases). Sequencing was performed on blood. This TCR was sampled from a woman aged 40 to 55 with Graves' ophthalmopathy. The CDR3 is CATSDPRGRNGYTF. CDR3 coding DNA: TGTGCCACCAGTGATCCCCGGGGCCGGAATGGCTACACCTTC.